This paragraph reports one T cell receptor (beta chain). The data originate from a study of cytotoxic CD8 clonotypes in ibrutinib-treated CLL. Losses at the gene ends were 8 bases for V and 1 base for J; bases not matched to a gene: 6. Looked up from germline, CDR1 is SNHLY and CDR2 is FYNNEI. The CDR3 sequence is 15 residues long. Profiled with immunoSEQ multiplex PCR; TCRdb holds only in-frame clones, not every one. The data hold roughly 17,000 clones, with 50% to 75% observed a single time. Roughly 2 micrograms of genomic DNA came from cryopreserved PBMCs for TCR beta libraries. The sequence came from a human donor with chronic lymphocytic leukemia. The chain carries TRBV2 and TRBJ2-1, with 9 bases aligning to TRBD2. The sequencing here drew on PBMCs, taken after 12 months of ibrutinib treatment. As DNA, the CDR3 is TGTGCCAGCGGACCGGGACTAGCTTCCTACAATGAGCAGTTCTTC. Encoded protein: CASGPGLASYNEQFF.